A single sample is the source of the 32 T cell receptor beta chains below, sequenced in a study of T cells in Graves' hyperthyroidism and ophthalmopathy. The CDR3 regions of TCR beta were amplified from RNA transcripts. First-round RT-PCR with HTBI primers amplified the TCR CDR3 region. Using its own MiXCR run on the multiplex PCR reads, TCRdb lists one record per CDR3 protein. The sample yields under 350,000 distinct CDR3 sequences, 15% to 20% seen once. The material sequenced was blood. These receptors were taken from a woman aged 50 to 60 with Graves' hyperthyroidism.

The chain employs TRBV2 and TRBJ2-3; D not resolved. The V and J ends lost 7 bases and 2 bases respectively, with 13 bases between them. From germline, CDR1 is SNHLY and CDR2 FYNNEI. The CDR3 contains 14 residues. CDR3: CASTRGASTDTQYF. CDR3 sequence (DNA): TGTGCCAGCACACGAGGAGCTTCCACAGATACGCAGTATTTT.

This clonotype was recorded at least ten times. CDR3 protein: CASSLNILGTDTQYF. CDR3 DNA sequence: TGTGCCAGCAGCCTAAACATACTCGGAACAGATACGCAGTATTTT. The rearrangement uses TRBV7-9 and TRBJ2-3, with unresolved D. V was pared by 5 bases and J by 3 bases, with 15 bases between. The CDR3 is 15 amino acids. Per germline, CDR1 SEHNR and CDR2 FQNEAQ (reference sequence).

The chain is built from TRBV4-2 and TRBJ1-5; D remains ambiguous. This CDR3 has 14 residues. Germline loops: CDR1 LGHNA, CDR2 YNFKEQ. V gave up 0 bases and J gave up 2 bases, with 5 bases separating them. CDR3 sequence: CASSQDPGNQPQHF. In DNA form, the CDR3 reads TGTGCCAGCAGCCAAGATCCCGGCAATCAGCCCCAGCATTTT.

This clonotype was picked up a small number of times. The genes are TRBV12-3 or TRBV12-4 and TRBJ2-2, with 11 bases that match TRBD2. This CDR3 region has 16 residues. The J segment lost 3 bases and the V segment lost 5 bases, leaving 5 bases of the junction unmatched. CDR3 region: CASSNPGLADTGELFF. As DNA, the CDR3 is TGTGCCAGCAGTAACCCGGGACTAGCGGACACCGGGGAGCTGTTTTTT.

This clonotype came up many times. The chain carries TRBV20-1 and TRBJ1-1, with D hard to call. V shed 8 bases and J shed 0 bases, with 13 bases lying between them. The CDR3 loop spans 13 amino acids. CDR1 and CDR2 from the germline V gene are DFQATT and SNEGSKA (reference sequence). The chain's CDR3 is CSPSRGMNTEAFF. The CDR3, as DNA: TGCAGTCCTTCCCGGGGTATGAACACTGAAGCTTTCTTT.

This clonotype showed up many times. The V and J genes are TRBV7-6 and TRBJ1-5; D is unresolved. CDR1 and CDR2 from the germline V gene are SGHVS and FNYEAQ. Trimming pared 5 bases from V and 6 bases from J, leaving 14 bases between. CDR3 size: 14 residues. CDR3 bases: TGTGCCAGCAGCCTAGGGCCAGTAGGTCAGCCCCAGCATTTT. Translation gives CASSLGPVGQPQHF.

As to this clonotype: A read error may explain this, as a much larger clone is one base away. The CDR3 DNA reads as TGTGTCAGCAGGGGACAGGGGAGCTACGAGCAGTACTTC. This encodes CVSRGQGSYEQYF. J is TRBJ2-7 and V is TRBV12-3 or TRBV12-4; 10 bases are a match to TRBD1. The CDR3 extends over 13 amino acids.

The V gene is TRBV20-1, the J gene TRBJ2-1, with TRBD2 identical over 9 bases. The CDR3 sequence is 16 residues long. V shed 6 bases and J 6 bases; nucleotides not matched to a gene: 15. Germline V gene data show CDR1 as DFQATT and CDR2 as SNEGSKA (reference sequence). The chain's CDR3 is CSAEEGGRAVANEQFF. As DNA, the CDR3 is TGCAGTGCAGAAGAGGGCGGGAGGGCCGTGGCCAATGAGCAGTTCTTC.

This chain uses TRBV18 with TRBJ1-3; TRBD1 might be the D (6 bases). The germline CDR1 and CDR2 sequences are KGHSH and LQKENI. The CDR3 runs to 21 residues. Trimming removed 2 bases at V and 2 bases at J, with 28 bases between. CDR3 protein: CASSPTKNDRTRAGAGNTIYF. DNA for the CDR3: TGTGCCAGCTCACCAACTAAAAACGACAGGACGAGGGCAGGGGCTGGAAACACCATATATTTT.

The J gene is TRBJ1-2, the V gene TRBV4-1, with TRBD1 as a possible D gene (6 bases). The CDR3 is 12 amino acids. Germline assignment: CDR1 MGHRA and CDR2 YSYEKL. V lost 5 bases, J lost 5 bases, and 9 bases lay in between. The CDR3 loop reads CASSTQGYGYTF. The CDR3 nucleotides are TGCGCCAGCAGCACACAGGGATATGGCTACACCTTC.

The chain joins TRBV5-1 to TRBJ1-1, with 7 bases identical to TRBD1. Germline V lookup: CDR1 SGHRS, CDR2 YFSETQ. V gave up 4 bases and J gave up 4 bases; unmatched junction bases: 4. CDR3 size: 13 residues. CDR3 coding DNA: TGCGCCAGCAGCGCGGGACAGTCCACTGAAGCTTTCTTT. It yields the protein CASSAGQSTEAFF.

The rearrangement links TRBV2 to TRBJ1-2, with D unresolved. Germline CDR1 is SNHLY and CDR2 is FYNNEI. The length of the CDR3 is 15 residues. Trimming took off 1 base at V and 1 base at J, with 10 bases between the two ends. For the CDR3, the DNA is TGTGCCAGCAGTGAAGTCGGCAGAATTAACTATGGCTACACCTTC. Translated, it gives CASSEVGRINYGYTF. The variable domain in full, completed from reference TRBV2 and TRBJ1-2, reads EPEVTQTPSHQVTQMGQEVILRCVPISNHLYFYWYRQILGQKVEFLVSFYNNEISEKSEIFDDQFSVERPDGSNFTLKIRSTKLEDSAMYFCASSEVGRINYGYTFGSGTRLTVV.

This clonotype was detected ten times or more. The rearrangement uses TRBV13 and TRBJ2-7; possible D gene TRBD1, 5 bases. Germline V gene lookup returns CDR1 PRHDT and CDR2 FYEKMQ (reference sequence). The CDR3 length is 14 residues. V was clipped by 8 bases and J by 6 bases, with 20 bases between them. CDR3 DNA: TGTGCCAGCTGCTACCAAGGGGCCGTCTTCGAGCAGTACTTC. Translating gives CASCYQGAVFEQYF.

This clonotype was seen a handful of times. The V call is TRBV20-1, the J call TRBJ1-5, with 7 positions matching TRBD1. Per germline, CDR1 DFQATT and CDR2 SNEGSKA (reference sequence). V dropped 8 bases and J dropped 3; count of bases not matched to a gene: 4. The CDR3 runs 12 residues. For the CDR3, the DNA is TGCAGTCAGGGGGGGATCAATCAGCCCCAGCATTTT. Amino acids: CSQGGINQPQHF.

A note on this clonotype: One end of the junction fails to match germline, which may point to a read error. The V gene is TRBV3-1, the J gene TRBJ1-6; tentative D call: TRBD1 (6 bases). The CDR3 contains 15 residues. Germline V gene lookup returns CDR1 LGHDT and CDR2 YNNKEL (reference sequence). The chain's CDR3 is CANSQVSRGGSPLHF. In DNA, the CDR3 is TGTGCCAACAGCCAAGTCTCCAGGGGAGGTTCACCCCTCCACTTT.

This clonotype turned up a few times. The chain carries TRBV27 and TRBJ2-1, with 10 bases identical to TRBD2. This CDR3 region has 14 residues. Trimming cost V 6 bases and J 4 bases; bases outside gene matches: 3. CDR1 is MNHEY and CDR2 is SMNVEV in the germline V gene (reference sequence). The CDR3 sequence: CASRTSGLYNEQFF. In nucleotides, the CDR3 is TGTGCCAGCAGGACTAGCGGGCTATACAATGAGCAGTTCTTC.

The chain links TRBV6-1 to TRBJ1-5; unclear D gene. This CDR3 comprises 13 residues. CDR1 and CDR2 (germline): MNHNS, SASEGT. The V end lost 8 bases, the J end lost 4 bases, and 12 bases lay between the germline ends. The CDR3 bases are TGTGCCAGCTCCGAGAGAAAAAATCAGCCCCAGCATTTT. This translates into CASSERKNQPQHF.

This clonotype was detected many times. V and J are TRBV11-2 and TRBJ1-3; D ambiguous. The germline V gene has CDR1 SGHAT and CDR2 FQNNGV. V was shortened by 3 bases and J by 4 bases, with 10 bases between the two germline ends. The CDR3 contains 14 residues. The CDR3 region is CASSFSDTGNTIYF. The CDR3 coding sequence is TGTGCCAGCAGCTTCAGCGATACAGGAAACACCATATATTTT.

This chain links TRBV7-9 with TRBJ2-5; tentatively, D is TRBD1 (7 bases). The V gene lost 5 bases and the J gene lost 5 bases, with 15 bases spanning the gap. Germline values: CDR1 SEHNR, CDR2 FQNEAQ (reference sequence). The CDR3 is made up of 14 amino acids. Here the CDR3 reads CASSRGTVRETQYF. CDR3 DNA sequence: TGTGCCAGCAGCCGCGGGACAGTGCGGGAGACCCAGTACTTC.

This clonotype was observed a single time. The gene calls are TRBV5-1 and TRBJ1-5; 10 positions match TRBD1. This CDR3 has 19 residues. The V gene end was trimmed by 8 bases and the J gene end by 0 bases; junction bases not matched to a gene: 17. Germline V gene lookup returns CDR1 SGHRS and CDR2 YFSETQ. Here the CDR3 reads CASPPRTGGRFRSNQPQHF. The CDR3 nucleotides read TGCGCCAGTCCACCTAGGACAGGGGGACGATTTCGTAGCAATCAGCCCCAGCATTTT.

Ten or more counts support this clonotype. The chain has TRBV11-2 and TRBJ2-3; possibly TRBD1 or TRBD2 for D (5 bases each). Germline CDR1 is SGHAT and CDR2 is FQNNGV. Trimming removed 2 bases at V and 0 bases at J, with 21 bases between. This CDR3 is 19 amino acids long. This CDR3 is CASSLRLFTGDLSTDTQYF. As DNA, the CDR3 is TGTGCCAGCAGCTTACGTCTCTTCACCGGGGACCTTAGCACAGATACGCAGTATTTT.

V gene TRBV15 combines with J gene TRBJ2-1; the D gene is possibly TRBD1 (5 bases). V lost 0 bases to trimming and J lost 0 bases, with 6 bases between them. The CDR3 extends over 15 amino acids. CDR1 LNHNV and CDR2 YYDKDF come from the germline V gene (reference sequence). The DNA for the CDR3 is TGTGCCACCAGCAGAGAAGGGGCCTCCTACAATGAGCAGTTCTTC. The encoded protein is CATSREGASYNEQFF.

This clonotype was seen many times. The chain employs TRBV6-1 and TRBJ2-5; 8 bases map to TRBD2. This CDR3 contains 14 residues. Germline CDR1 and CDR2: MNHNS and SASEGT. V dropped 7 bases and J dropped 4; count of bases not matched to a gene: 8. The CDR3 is CASIPLAGGETQYF. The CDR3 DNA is TGTGCCAGCATCCCACTGGCGGGAGGAGAGACCCAGTACTTC.

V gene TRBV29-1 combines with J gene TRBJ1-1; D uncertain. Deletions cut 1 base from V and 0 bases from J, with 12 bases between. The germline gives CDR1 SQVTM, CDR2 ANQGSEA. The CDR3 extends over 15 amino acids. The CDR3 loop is CSVEGATTMNTEAFF. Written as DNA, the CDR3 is TGCAGCGTTGAAGGGGCGACGACGATGAACACTGAAGCTTTCTTT.

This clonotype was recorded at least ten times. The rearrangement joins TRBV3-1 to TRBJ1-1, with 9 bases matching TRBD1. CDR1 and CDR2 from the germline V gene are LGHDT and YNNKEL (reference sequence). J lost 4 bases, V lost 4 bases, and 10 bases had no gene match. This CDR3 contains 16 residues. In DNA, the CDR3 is TGTGCCAGCAGCCCCTGGACAGGGGAGGGACCCACTGAAGCTTTCTTT. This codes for CASSPWTGEGPTEAFF.

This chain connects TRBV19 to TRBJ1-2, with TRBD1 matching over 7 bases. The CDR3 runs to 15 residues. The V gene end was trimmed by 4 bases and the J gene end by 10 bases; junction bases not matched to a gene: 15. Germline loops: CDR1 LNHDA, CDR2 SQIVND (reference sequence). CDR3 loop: CASSKSTGTDNLYTF. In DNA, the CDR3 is TGTGCCAGTAGTAAGTCAACCGGGACAGACAATCTCTACACCTTC.

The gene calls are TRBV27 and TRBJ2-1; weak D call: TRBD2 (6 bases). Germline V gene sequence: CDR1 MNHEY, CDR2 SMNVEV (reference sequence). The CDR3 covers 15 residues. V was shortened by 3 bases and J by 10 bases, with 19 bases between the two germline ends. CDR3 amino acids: CASSLRGITNREQFF. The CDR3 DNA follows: TGTGCCAGCAGTTTGCGCGGGATCACAAATCGCGAGCAGTTCTTC.

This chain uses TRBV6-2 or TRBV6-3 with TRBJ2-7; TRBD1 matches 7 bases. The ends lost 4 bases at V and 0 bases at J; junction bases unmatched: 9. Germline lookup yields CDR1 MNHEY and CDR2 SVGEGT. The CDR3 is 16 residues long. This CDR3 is CASSWEPGQNSYEQYV. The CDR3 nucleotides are TGTGCCAGCAGTTGGGAGCCGGGACAGAACTCCTACGAGCAGTACGTC.

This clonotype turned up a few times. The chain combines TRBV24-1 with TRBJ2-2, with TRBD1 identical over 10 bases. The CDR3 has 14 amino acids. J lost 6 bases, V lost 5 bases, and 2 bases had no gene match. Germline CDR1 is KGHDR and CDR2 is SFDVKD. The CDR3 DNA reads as TGTGCCACCAGTGGGGGGACAGGGGCCGGGGAGCTGTTTTTT. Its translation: CATSGGTGAGELFF.

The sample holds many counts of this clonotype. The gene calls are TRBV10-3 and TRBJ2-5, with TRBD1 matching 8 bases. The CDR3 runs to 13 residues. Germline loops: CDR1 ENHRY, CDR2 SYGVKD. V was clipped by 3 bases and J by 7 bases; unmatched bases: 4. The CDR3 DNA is TGTGCCATCAGTGAATCAGGACAGGGGACCCAGTACTTC. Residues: CAISESGQGTQYF.

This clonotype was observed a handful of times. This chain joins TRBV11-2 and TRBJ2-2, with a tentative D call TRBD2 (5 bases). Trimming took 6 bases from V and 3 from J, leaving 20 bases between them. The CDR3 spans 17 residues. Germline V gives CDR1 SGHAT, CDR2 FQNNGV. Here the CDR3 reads CASSSMGRGPYTGELFF. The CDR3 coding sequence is TGTGCCAGCAGTTCTATGGGTCGAGGGCCGTACACCGGGGAGCTGTTTTTT.

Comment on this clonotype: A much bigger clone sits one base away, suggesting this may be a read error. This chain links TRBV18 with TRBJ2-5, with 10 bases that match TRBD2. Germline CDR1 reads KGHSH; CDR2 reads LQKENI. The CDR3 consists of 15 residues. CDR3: CTSVTSGKLAETQYF. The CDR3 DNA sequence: TGTACCAGCGTTACTAGCGGGAAGCTGGCAGAGACCCAGTACTTC.